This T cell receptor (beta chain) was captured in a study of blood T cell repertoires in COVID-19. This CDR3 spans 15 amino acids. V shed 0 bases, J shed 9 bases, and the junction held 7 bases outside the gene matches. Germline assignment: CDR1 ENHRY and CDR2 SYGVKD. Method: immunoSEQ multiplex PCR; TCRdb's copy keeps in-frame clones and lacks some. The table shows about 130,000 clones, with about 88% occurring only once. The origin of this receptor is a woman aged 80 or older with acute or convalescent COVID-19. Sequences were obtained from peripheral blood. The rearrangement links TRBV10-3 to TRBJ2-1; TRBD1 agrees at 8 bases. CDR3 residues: CAISESGPGGGEQFF. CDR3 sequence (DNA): TGTGCCATCAGTGAGTCGGGGCCAGGGGGCGGTGAGCAGTTCTTC.